Detailed here is one TCR beta chain. What it recognizes is unknown. Sequencing used immunoSEQ multiplex PCR; TCRdb keeps in-frame clones, though not all of them. The table lists about 46,000 clones, 80% of them singletons. This specimen belongs to a study of PD-1 blockade in classical Hodgkin lymphoma. Study-wide context: Patients were infused with nivolumab 3 mg/kg every 2 weeks.

The patients all showed relapse after autologous stem cell transplantation, while their brentuximab vedotin exposure varied. Study findings and constraints: A reduction in baseline TCR diversity was reportedly seen in newly diagnosed patients relative to healthy donors. The diversity seen at baseline in complete responders resembled that of newly diagnosed patients. Individuals who commenced nivolumab within less than 1 year of ASCT were excluded.

The junction had 4 bases not matched to a gene; V was cut back by 4 bases and J by 7 bases. Germline V gene data show CDR1 as SGHTA and CDR2 as FQGNSA. This CDR3 comprises 13 residues. The chain is built from TRBV7-2 and TRBJ2-1; 7 nucleotides align to TRBD2. The sequence was obtained from a human donor with classical Hodgkin lymphoma. The sample in question was peripheral blood mononuclear cells (PBMCs), obtained before the second cycle of nivolumab. The CDR3 nucleotides are TGTGCCAGCAGCTGGACTAGGACTAATGAGCAGTTCTTC. It is translated as CASSWTRTNEQFF.